The following is a TCR beta chain sequence with its context. At least ten counts were recorded for this clonotype. What antigen it recognizes has not been identified. No base qualities exist here, and no much larger clone lies one base off it. The germline V gene encodes CDR1 SEHNR and CDR2 FQNEAQ (reference sequence). The CDR3 runs 14 residues from the cysteine to the phenylalanine. The only DNA kept is the CDR3, 42 bases in frame from the first base. A distance of 9 bases separates the germline ends of V and J, which lose 0 bases and 3 bases respectively. The treatment or condition label for this specimen denotes: allogeneic hematopoietic cell transplantation with graft depleted of TCRalphabeta T cells and CD19 B cells. Transplant recipients were children who received TCRalphabeta/CD19-depleted allogeneic hematopoietic cell grafts. These data are taken from a study of T-cell reconstitution after alpha-beta-depleted transplantation in children (dated by TCRdb to 2016 to 2017). For the wider study: Using TCR repertoire profiling, the study quantitatively followed how T-cell immune reconstitution unfolded in children after TCRalphabeta/CD19-depleted allogeneic hematopoietic cell transplantation.

Points the paper makes about the study in general: Over the following months the frequencies of hyperexpanded clones went down, and after one year T-cell counts and TCRbeta diversity were mostly credited to newly produced T cells. About two months after transplant, the apparently early recovery of alphabetaT-cell counts reportedly depended on just several hundred clones that had expanded rapidly and came from non-depleted graft cells. In some patients, the high TCRbeta diversity seen at day 60 was put down to recipient T cells and intrathymic progenitors that had survived conditioning.

Receptor libraries were prepared by PCR. Sequencing was carried out with an Illumina HiSeq 2500. TCR libraries were prepared with molecular barcoding, using unique molecular identifiers to normalize TCRbeta repertoire quantification. TCRdb ran its own pipeline on the public reads, namely fastp trimming at Q25 and MiXCR clone calling, and kept in-frame beta chains. Each entry merges the rows of one CDR3 protein and shows their most common DNA and genes. A total of 250,000 to 300,000 distinct CDR3 sequences appear in this sample, around 9.1% of them only once. The ten largest clones add up to about 8% of the sample.

The rearrangement joined TRBV7-9 to TRBJ2-7, and possibly TRBD2, on 6 matching bases. The source material was PBMCs, sampled before TCRalphabeta/CD19-depleted stem cell transplant. The TCR sequence derives from a boy younger than two with acute myeloid leukemia, due to receive a stem cell transplant. The nucleotide sequence reads TGTGCCAGCAGCTTAGCGACTAGAAACTACGAGCAGTACTTC. Its translation reads: CASSLATRNYEQYF.